These 13 T cell receptor beta chains were sequenced from one sample in a study of OX40 agonist ivuxolimab in advanced cancers. Assay used: immunoSEQ multiplex PCR; TCRdb lists only in-frame clones, some missing. The data show about 38,000 clones, around 82% seen once. Sequenced material: CD4+ or CD8+ T cells sorted from blood, taken in a trial of the OX40 agonist ivuxolimab. All receptors derive from an adult with an advanced solid tumor such as melanoma, head and neck, liver or kidney cancer.

The table lists this clone with a count of one. The rearrangement links TRBV5-6 to TRBJ1-1; the D is unclear. CDR1 is SGHDT and CDR2 is YYEEEE in the germline V gene. The CDR3 loop spans 15 amino acids. Trimming stripped 3 bases from V and 3 bases from J, with 15 bases between. CDR3 in amino acids: CASSWTPKIDTEAFF. DNA for the CDR3: TGTGCCAGCAGCTGGACCCCAAAGATTGACACTGAAGCTTTCTTT.

This chain joins TRBV5-1 and TRBJ2-3; D gene uncertain. In germline, CDR1 is SGHRS, CDR2 YFSETQ. This CDR3 contains 14 residues. Trimming stripped 0 bases from V and 0 bases from J, with 5 bases between. The CDR3 loop is CASSLEGSTDTQYF. CDR3 nucleotide sequence: TGCGCCAGCAGCTTGGAGGGTAGCACAGATACGCAGTATTTT.

The chain has TRBV18 and TRBJ2-7, with D possibly TRBD2 on 5 matching bases. Trimming removed 3 bases at V and 3 bases at J, with 9 bases between. The germline gives CDR1 KGHSH, CDR2 LQKENI. This CDR3 has 13 residues. Written as DNA, the CDR3 is TGTGCCAGCTCACCCCGTGAGGGCTACGAGCAGTACTTC. Protein: CASSPREGYEQYF.

This clone was counted once. The V gene is TRBV2, the J gene TRBJ1-4, with TRBD1 identical over 9 bases. This CDR3 is 15 amino acids long. CDR1 SNHLY and CDR2 FYNNEI come from the germline V gene. V trimming: 4 bases; J trimming: 0 bases; junction bases outside the gene matches: 0. The CDR3 is CASSGTGATNEKLFF. CDR3 bases: TGTGCCAGCAGTGGGACAGGGGCAACTAATGAAAAACTGTTTTTT. The complete variable domain, with remaining parts taken from reference TRBV2 and TRBJ1-4, reads EPEVTQTPSHQVTQMGQEVILRCVPISNHLYFYWYRQILGQKVEFLVSFYNNEISEKSEIFDDQFSVERPDGSNFTLKIRSTKLEDSAMYFCASSGTGATNEKLFFGSGTQLSVL.

The chain links TRBV7-6 to TRBJ1-5; the match to TRBD1 covers 10 bases. With V trimmed by 5 bases and J by 5 bases, 3 bases remained unmatched. From germline, CDR1 is SGHVS and CDR2 FNYEAQ. This CDR3 comprises 14 residues. Here the CDR3 reads CASSRGQGDQPQHF. In DNA form, the CDR3 reads TGTGCCAGCAGCCGCGGACAGGGGGATCAGCCCCAGCATTTT.

This chain joins TRBV7-9 and TRBJ1-5, with 10 bases aligning to TRBD1. V lost 4 bases, J lost 0 bases, and 3 bases stayed unmatched. This CDR3 has 16 amino acids. Germline V lookup: CDR1 SEHNR, CDR2 FQNEAQ (reference sequence). CDR3 nucleotides: TGTGCCAGCAGCTGGGGACAGGGGAGTAGCAATCAGCCCCAGCATTTT. Protein product: CASSWGQGSSNQPQHF.

The genes are TRBV5-5 and TRBJ1-6; D perhaps matches TRBD1 (5 bases). V lost 4 bases to trimming and J lost 8 bases, with 16 bases between them. The CDR3 loop spans 15 amino acids. Germline V CDR1 and CDR2: SGHKS, YYEKEE (reference sequence). The CDR3 DNA follows: TGTGCCAGCAGCCTAGGACCAGGGAGGGATTCACCCCTCCACTTT. Translating it yields CASSLGPGRDSPLHF.

CDR3: CASSLWGGSTDTQYF. The CDR3 DNA reads TGCGCCAGCAGCTTGTGGGGGGGAAGCACAGATACGCAGTATTTT. The chain is built from TRBV5-1 and TRBJ2-3; 7 bases agree with TRBD2. CDR3 length equals 15 residues. Germline values: CDR1 SGHRS, CDR2 YFSETQ. V dropped 1 base and J dropped 0; count of bases not matched to a gene: 2.

V is TRBV5-1 and J is TRBJ2-7; 7 bases fit TRBD2. The CDR3 runs 14 residues. CDR1 is SGHRS and CDR2 is YFSETQ in the germline V gene. Trimming removed 0 bases from V and 6 bases from J; junction bases left unmatched: 6. CDR3 region: CASSLGREPFEQYF. The CDR3, as DNA: TGCGCCAGCAGCTTGGGGCGGGAGCCTTTCGAGCAGTACTTC.

The V and J genes are TRBV4-3 and TRBJ2-7; the D gene is possibly TRBD1 (5 bases). The V end was cut by 6 bases, the J end by 3 bases, with 15 bases between. The CDR3 has 14 amino acids. The germline V gene has CDR1 LGHNA and CDR2 YSLEER. The CDR3 sequence is CASSTGRSDYEQYF. CDR3 sequence (DNA): TGCGCCAGCAGTACAGGACGATCCGACTACGAGCAGTACTTC.

The chain recombines TRBV5-1 with TRBJ2-7; possible D gene TRBD2, 5 bases. CDR3 size: 16 residues. Between the trimmed V and J ends, which lost 1 base and 4 bases, there was a span of 18 bases. CDR1 is SGHRS, CDR2 YFSETQ, per germline. Here the CDR3 DNA reads TGCGCCAGCAGCTTGAACTCTCTAGCTACGGGATACGAGCAGTACTTC. It codes for CASSLNSLATGYEQYF.

This clone has more than one count but fewer than ten. The chain is built from TRBV6-1 and TRBJ1-6; D might be TRBD1 (5 bases). The CDR3 spans 16 residues. V gave up 2 bases and J gave up 8 bases, with 16 bases separating them. Germline lookup yields CDR1 MNHNS and CDR2 SASEGT. The CDR3 reads CASSEKRGLMHSPLHF. CDR3 bases: TGTGCCAGCAGTGAAAAGAGGGGATTGATGCATTCACCCCTCCACTTT.

The chain carries TRBV19 and TRBJ1-2; TRBD1 matches at 7 bases. The CDR3 sequence is 16 residues long. Germline assignment: CDR1 LNHDA and CDR2 SQIVND (reference sequence). V dropped 1 base and J dropped 4; count of bases not matched to a gene: 9. CDR3 sequence (DNA): TGTGCCAGTAGTATAGGGTCTACAGGGGAAGGCTATGGCTACACCTTC. Its translation: CASSIGSTGEGYGYTF.